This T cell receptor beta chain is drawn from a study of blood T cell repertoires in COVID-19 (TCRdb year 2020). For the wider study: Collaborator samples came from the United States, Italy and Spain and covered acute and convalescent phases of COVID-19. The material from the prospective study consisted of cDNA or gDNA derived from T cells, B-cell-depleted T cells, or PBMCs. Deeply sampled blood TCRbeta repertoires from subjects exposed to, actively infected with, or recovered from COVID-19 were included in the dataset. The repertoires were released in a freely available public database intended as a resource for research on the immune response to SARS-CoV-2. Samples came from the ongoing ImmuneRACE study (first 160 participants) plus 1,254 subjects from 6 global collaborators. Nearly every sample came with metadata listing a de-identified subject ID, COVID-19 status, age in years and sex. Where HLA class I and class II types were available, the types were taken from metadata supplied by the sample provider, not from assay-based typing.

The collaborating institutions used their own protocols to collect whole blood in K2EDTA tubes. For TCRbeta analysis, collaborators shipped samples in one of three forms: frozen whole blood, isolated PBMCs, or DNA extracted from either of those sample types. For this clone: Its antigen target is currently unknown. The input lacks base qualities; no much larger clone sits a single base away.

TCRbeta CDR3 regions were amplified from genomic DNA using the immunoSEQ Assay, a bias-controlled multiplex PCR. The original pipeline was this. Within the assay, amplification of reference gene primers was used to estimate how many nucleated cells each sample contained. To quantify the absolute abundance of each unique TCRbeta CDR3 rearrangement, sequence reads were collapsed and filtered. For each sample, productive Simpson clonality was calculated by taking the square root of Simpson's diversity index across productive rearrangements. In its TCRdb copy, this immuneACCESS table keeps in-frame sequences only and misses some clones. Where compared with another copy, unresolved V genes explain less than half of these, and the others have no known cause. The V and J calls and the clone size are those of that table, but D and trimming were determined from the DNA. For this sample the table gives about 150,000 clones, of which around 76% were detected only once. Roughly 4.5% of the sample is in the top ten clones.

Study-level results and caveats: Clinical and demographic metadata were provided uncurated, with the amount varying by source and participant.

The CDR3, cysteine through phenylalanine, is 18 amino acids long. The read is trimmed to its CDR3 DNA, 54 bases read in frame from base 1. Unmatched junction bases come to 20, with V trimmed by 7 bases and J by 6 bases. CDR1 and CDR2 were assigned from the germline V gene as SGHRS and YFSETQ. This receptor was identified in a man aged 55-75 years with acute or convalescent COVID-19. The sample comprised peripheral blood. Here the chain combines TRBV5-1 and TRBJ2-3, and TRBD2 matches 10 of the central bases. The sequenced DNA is TGCGCCAGCGGCCCCGGATTCAGCGGGAGGGCCCCCTCGGATACGCAGTATTTT. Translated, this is CASGPGFSGRAPSDTQYF.